This T cell receptor (beta chain) is from a study of post-analysis software for immune sequencing data. Study-level background: Progressive-relapsing, secondary progressive and relapsing-remitting multiple sclerosis were among the disease courses included.

Comment on this clonotype: Its cognate antigen is unknown.

The TCR beta cDNA libraries contained unique molecular identifiers. Once 1 to 10 million T cells were used, roughly 0.5 million cDNA molecules resulted. MiXCR, run by TCRdb on the PCR reads, gives a single entry per CDR3 protein. Of some 260,000 distinct CDR3 sequences listed, approximately 34% are singletons. Findings of the study overall: F measure showed strong co-clustering of same-batch samples. With TRBV5-6, TRBV5-1 and TRBV20-1 included, roughly five TRBV segments were more frequent in patients than in controls. When compared against controls, multiple sclerosis patients showed significantly lower normalized Chao1 diversity.

Trimming cost V 4 bases and J 1 base; bases outside gene matches: 6. CDR3 length equals 15 residues. Germline CDR1 is MNHEY and CDR2 is SMNVEV (reference sequence). This rearrangement joins TRBV27 to TRBJ2-5; 7 bases are shared with TRBD1. The specimen was blood. This TCR was recovered from a girl between 5 and 17 years old with multiple sclerosis. CDR3 bases: TGTGCCAGCAGTTCCCTCCGGGACAGCCAAGAGACCCAGTACTTC. As protein: CASSSLRDSQETQYF.